This TCR beta chain is drawn from a study of shared clonotypes between healthy human individuals. A note on this clone: Its target is unknown.

An even split of each subset's genomic DNA across several immunoSEQ plates was performed. Per the original data handling: With immunoSEQ giving junction-only sequences and no quality scores, filtering differed. The table came from immunoSEQ multiplex PCR; TCRdb's copy has only in-frame clones and leaves some out. The DNA gave D and trimming, while V, J and clone size come from that table. The table shows around 2,000,000 clones, with 85% to 95% occurring only once. General observations from the study: What naive subsets generally showed was a larger estimated richness than memory subsets showed.

Germline CDR1 is GTSNPN and CDR2 is SVGIG (reference sequence). This CDR3 has 15 residues. The trim removed 2 bases at V and 3 bases at J, leaving 4 bases unmatched. Input material: naive CD4+ T cells sorted from blood. The sample's subset: CD45RA+ positively selected. The V gene is TRBV30, the J gene TRBJ2-7, with TRBD2 matching 13 bases. The clonotype originates from a man younger than 35 in good health. CDR3 nucleotides: TGTGCCTGGAGTAGAGGACTAGCGGGAGTCTACGAGCAGTACTTC. This codes for CAWSRGLAGVYEQYF.